The present TCR beta chain was sequenced within a study of early T cells in non-severe SARS-CoV-2 infection. Study-wide background: Bulk RNA taken from unsorted whole blood was sequenced, leaving chains unpaired. Study-wide results and limits: VDJdb matching favored anti-spike CD8 responses, missing private and CD4 specificities.

V lost 5 bases, J lost 0 bases, and 17 bases lay in between. Germline CDR1 reads MNHNY; CDR2 reads SVGAGI (reference sequence). The CDR3 is 16 amino acids. There are a few counts of this clonotype. Antigen specificity is unknown. In the library, individual cDNA molecules carried attached unique molecular identifiers. A single record per CDR3 protein comes from TCRdb applying MiXCR to the 5' RACE reads. The sample records more than 50,000 distinct CDR3 sequences, about 12% being singletons. The sample was whole blood, taken at baseline. This TCR was sampled from an adult who was a healthcare worker with PCR-confirmed SARS-CoV-2 infection or an uninfected control (not recorded which). This sequence joins TRBV6-6 and TRBJ2-7; either TRBD1 or TRBD2 may supply D (5 bases each). CDR3 sequence: CASSPPGAGHSYEQYF. The CDR3 DNA is TGTGCCAGCAGTCCTCCCGGGGCAGGACACTCCTACGAGCAGTACTTC.